This T cell receptor beta chain was sequenced in a study of blood T cell repertoires in COVID-19. Turning to the study itself: Researchers got acute and convalescent COVID-19 samples from the United States, Italy and Spain. The analysed material was cDNA or gDNA that came from T cells, B-cell-depleted T cells, or PBMCs.

Original analysis: Nucleated cell number was recorded as an estimate derived from reference gene primer amplification. The repertoire was sequenced with immunoSEQ multiplex PCR; TCRdb's copy has only in-frame clones and lacks some. The V and J calls and the clone size are those of that table, but D and trimming were determined from the DNA. This table has 85,000 to 120,000 clones, more than 85% appearing once. Per germline, CDR1 MDHEN and CDR2 SYDVKM. This CDR3 region has 14 residues. The V and J ends lost 5 bases and 6 bases respectively, with 14 bases between them. This clone occurred a few times. The origin of this receptor is a man in his forties or fifties with active or convalescent COVID-19. The V gene is TRBV28, the J gene TRBJ2-1; D not resolved. The sequencing sample was made of peripheral blood. CDR3 sequence: CASSPVARLNEQFF. CDR3 DNA: TGTGCCAGCAGTCCCGTGGCCAGACTCAATGAGCAGTTCTTC.